This T cell receptor (beta chain) was documented in a study of Ad26.COV2.S vaccination and SARS-CoV-2 variants. Overall study context: Donor allocation was to the COV1001 Ad26.COV2.S trial arm. The study's findings and limits: Placebo recipients showed lower spike-specific TCR breadth than vaccinees.

Sequenced by immunoSEQ multiplex PCR; TCRdb stores in-frame clones only, minus some. Counted here are roughly 700,000 clones, more than 70% occurring once; the ten biggest clones make up nearly 1.5%. For this clone: The antigen is not known.

The CDR3 has 14 amino acids. Trimming shortened V by 2 bases and J by 8 bases, and 15 bases separated the two germline ends. Germline V lookup: CDR1 KGHSH, CDR2 LQKENI. Treatment: some 20 received Ad26.COV2.S at low or high dose, single or two shots; about 5 received placebo; per-sample allocation not given. Vaccine and placebo recipients were sampled on day 63 after the first injection. The administered vaccine (an Ad26 vector) expressed Wuhan-strain SARS-CoV-2 spike. The TCR sequence derives from a person aged 18 to 65 who received the Ad26.COV2.S COVID-19 vaccine or a placebo. The sequenced sample was peripheral blood, obtained in a trial of Ad26.COV2.S vaccine versus placebo. The chain combines TRBV18 with TRBJ1-2; D is possibly TRBD1 (5 bases). CDR3 in DNA: TGTGCCAGCTCACCATGGGACGCCTTCGAGGGCTACACCTTC. This translates into CASSPWDAFEGYTF.